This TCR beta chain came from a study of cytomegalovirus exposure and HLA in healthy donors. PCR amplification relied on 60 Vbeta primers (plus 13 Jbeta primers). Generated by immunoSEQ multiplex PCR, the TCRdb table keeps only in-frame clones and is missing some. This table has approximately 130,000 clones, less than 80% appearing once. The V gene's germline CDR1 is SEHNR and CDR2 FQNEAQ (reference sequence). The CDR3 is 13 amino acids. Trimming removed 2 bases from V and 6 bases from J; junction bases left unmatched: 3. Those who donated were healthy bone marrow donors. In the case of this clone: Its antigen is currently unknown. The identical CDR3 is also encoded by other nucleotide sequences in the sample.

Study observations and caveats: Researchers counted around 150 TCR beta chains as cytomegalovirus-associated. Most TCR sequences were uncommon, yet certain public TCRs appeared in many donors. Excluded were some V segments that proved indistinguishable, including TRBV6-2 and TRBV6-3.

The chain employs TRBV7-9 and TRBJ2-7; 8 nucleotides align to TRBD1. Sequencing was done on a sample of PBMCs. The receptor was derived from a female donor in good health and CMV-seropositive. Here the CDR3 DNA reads TGTGCCAGCAGCTTATCAGGGGGCGGCGAGCAGTACTTC. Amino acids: CASSLSGGGEQYF. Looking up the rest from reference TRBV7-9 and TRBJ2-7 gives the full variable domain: DTGVSQNPRHKITKRGQNVTFRCDPISEHNRLYWYRQTLGQGPEFLTYFQNEAQLEKSRLLSDRFSAERPKGSFSTLEIQRTEQGDSAMYLCASSLSGGGEQYFGPGTRLTVT.